These T cell receptor beta chains were read from a single sample in a study of cytomegalovirus exposure and HLA in healthy donors. Data came from immunoSEQ multiplex PCR; TCRdb stores just in-frame clones and leaves some out. The sample includes about 120,000 clones, roughly 83% of them seen just once. The sequencing input was PBMCs. These receptor sequences come from a woman aged 18-35 years in good health and CMV-seropositive. CDR3s leave out the opening cysteine and the closing phenylalanine or tryptophan.

V	J	CDR3
TRBV10-3	TRBJ1-4	AISEFSQGSEKLF
TRBV5-1	TRBJ1-5	ASSLAGYSNQPQH
TRBV5-1	TRBJ1-4	ASSFATGGGEKLF
TRBV4-1	TRBJ2-1	ASSQDPTGEINEQF
TRBV9	TRBJ2-7	ASSVEGQPTYEQY
TRBV6-1	TRBJ2-5	ASSQAGGGETQY
TRBV6-5	TRBJ2-3	ASSSSGSTDTQY
TRBV9	TRBJ2-7	ASSSTPGYHGEQY
TRBV12-5	TRBJ2-7	ASVLEAGALD
TRBV28	TRBJ2-1	ASSRAVYNEQF
TRBV2	TRBJ2-5	ASRIGTTPQETQY
TRBV5-5	TRBJ1-5	ASSLEGTGERQPQH
TRBV21-1	-	ASSKVGFSRAYEQY
TRBV11-2	TRBJ2-1	ASSLGGAVSYNEQF
TRBV5-4	TRBJ2-5	ASRQRGGTETQY
TRBV25-1	TRBJ1-1	VSSEPDRDSLNTEAF
TRBV28	TRBJ1-2	ASSDPAAGGYGYT
TRBV23-1	TRBJ1-1	ASSQSTAGAATEAF
TRBV19	TRBJ2-7	ATRDRVYEQY
TRBV5-4	TRBJ2-7	ASSFGQPYEQY
TRBV10-2	TRBJ1-5	ASSRGIQPQH
TRBV19	TRBJ2-1	ATNLNNEQF
TRBV7-8	TRBJ2-7	ASSLAALAGYEQY
TRBV9	TRBJ2-7	ASSVGGPPYEQY